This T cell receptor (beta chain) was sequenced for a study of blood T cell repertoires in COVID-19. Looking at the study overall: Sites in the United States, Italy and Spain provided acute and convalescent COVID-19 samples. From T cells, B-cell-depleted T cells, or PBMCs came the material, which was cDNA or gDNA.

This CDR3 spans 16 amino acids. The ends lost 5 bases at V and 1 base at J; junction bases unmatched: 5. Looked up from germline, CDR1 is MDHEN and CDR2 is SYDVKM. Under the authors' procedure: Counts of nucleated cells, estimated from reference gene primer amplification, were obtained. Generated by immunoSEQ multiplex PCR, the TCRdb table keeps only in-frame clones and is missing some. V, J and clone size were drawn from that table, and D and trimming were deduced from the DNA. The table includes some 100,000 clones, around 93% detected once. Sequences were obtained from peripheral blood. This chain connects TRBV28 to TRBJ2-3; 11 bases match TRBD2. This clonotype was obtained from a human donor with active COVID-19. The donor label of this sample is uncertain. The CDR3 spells CASSPPLAGGTDTQYF. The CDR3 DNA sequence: TGTGCCAGCAGTCCTCCACTAGCGGGGGGCACAGATACGCAGTATTTT.